This TCR beta chain was observed in a study of blood T cell repertoires in COVID-19. Study at large: T cells, B-cell-depleted T cells, or PBMCs provided the cDNA or gDNA that served as material.

Those who participated ranged in age from about 18 to 89 years and resided in under 25 US areas. Participant reports of clinical history set cohort assignment. V lost 0 bases, J lost 4 bases, and 7 bases lay in between. The CDR3 spans 13 residues. Germline V gene lookup returns CDR1 SGHRS and CDR2 YFSETQ. Source study methods: Estimated nucleated cell counts came from reference gene primer amplification. Produced via immunoSEQ multiplex PCR; TCRdb's table is partial and in-frame only. D and trimming come from the DNA, and the V and J calls and clone size come from that table. The table lists around 240,000 clones, roughly nine tenths of them singletons, with 1.2% in the top ten.

The receptor was derived from a human donor in a cohort exposed to, infected with or recovered from COVID-19 (not recorded which). The donor label of this sample is uncertain. The gene calls are TRBV5-1 and TRBJ1-2, with unresolved D. The material sequenced was PBMCs or T cells enriched from blood (not recorded which). Here the CDR3 DNA reads TGCGCCAGCAGCTTGGACGGGGTCTATGGCTACACCTTC. It is translated as CASSLDGVYGYTF.